This T cell receptor beta chain was identified in a study of blood T cell repertoires in COVID-19. Study at large: Some COVID-19 samples were acute and others convalescent; all came from the United States, Italy and Spain. The cDNA or gDNA used as material had been derived from T cells, B-cell-depleted T cells, or PBMCs.

The junction had 14 bases not matched to a gene; V was cut back by 5 bases and J by 16 bases. Germline V gene lookup returns CDR1 LNHDA and CDR2 SQIVND (reference sequence). The CDR3 is 13 residues long. Only in-frame clones appear in the TCRdb table, and some are missing; sequencing was by immunoSEQ multiplex PCR. Among tens of thousands of clones listed, approximately 89% were seen once. Input material: peripheral blood. The chain employs TRBV19 and TRBJ2-4; 7 bases are a match to TRBD2. The TCR originated in a human donor with active COVID-19. The donor label of this sample is uncertain. CDR3 sequence reads: CASSPRSGEVLYF. Here the CDR3 DNA reads TGTGCCAGTAGTCCCCGAAGCGGGGAAGTCCTTTACTTC.